At least ten counts were recorded for the clone carrying this T cell receptor beta chain. TCRdb re-called the 5' RACE reads with MiXCR, one entry per CDR3 protein. The table records some 30,000 distinct CDR3 sequences, roughly 9.3% of them present only once. This sample stems from a study of early T cells in non-severe SARS-CoV-2 infection. Germline CDR1 is SGHTA and CDR2 is FQGNSA. The CDR3 sequence is 15 residues long. V dropped 5 bases and J dropped 4 bases, with 16 bases sitting between them. This TCR derives from an adult who was a healthcare worker with PCR-confirmed SARS-CoV-2 infection or an uninfected control (not recorded which). Sequencing input: whole blood. This chain links TRBV7-2 with TRBJ2-3; D perhaps matches TRBD1 (6 bases). CDR3 amino acids: CASSENRDLADTQYF. Here the CDR3 DNA reads TGTGCCAGCAGCGAGAACAGGGATTTGGCAGATACGCAGTATTTT.